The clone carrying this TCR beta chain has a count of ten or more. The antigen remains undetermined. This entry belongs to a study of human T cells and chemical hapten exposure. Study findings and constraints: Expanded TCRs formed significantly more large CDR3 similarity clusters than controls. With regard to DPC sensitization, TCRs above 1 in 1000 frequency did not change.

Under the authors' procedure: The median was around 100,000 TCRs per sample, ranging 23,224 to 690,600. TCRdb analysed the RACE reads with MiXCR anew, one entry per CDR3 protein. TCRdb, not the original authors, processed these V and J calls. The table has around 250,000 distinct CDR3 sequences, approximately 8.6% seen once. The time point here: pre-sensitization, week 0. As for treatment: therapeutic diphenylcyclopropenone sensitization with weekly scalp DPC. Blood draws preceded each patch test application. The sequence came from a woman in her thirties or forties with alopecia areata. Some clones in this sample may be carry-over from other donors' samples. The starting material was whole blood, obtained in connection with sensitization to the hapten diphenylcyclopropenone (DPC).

Here the CDR3 DNA reads TGCAGCTTCCTGGCGCAGGGAAGTATCGGGGAGCTGTTTTTT. This encodes CSFLAQGSIGELFF. The gene calls are TRBV29-1 and TRBJ2-2; D may be TRBD1 (5 bases). V was trimmed by 8 bases and J by 7 bases, leaving 20 bases between them. CDR1 and CDR2 from the germline V gene are SQVTM and ANQGSEA. The CDR3 loop spans 14 amino acids.